This T cell receptor (beta chain) was observed in a study of T cells after yellow fever vaccination. By 5'RACE template switching, TCR cDNA was produced, with a universal primer site and UMIs added in the process. Using its own MiXCR run on the 5' RACE reads, TCRdb lists one record per CDR3 protein. The table shows 150,000 or so distinct CDR3 sequences, with about 7% occurring only once. Germline CDR1 MNHEY, CDR2 SMNVEV (reference sequence). J gave up 3 bases and V 1 base, and 2 bases lay outside the gene matches. The CDR3 runs 14 residues. To note about this clonotype: Its cognate antigen is unknown.

Study-wide findings and caveats: Subsequent booster samples again held most clones from primary vaccination (under 98% CD4, approximately 85% CD8). FACS-sorted repertoires could contain abundant clonotypes contaminating from the bulk population.

The source of this sequence is a young man who received the YFV17D yellow fever vaccine. This sequence joins TRBV27 and TRBJ1-2; TRBD1 matches 7 bases. Here the sequenced sample was CD4+ T cells sorted from PBMCs, taken about 5 days after the first yellow fever vaccination. CDR3 nucleotide sequence: TGTGCCAGCAGTTTATGGGGGACAGACTATGGCTACACCTTC. Translated: CASSLWGTDYGYTF.